This TCR beta chain was profiled in a study of blood T cell repertoires in COVID-19. About the study: Sample material is recorded as cDNA or gDNA derived from T cells, B-cell-depleted T cells, or PBMCs.

The authors' processing: For nucleated cells, counts were estimated from reference gene primer amplification. TCRdb keeps only in-frame clones here, not all; method: immunoSEQ multiplex PCR. Clone size and the V and J calls come from that table; the DNA yielded D and trimming. The repertoire consists of some 82,000 clones, with around 91% occurring once and the leading ten covering roughly 2%. Germline CDR1 KGHDR, CDR2 SFDVKD. This CDR3 comprises 16 residues. The V gene end was trimmed by 3 bases and the J gene end by 4 bases; junction bases not matched to a gene: 3. The material sequenced was peripheral blood. This chain links TRBV24-1 with TRBJ2-3; 13 positions agree with TRBD2. This receptor was taken from a woman in her 50s in a cohort sampled during active COVID-19. The CDR3: CATSDGLAGDSDTQYF. DNA for the CDR3: TGTGCCACCAGTGATGGACTAGCGGGGGATTCAGATACGCAGTATTTT.